These 11 T cell receptor beta chains originate from one sample sequenced in a study of blood T cell repertoires in COVID-19. Assay used: immunoSEQ multiplex PCR; TCRdb lists only in-frame clones, some missing. The repertoire holds about 330,000 clones, with about 87% as singletons. The specimen was PBMCs or T cells enriched from blood (not recorded which). Every receptor here comes from a woman in her twenties or thirties who had recovered from COVID-19.

The J gene is TRBJ1-2, the V gene TRBV7-2; 9 nucleotides align to TRBD1. Trimming cost V 2 bases and J 6 bases; bases outside gene matches: 4. There are 14 residues in the CDR3. Germline CDR1 reads SGHTA; CDR2 reads FQGNSA. Here the CDR3 DNA reads TGTGCCAGCAGCTTATACCGGACAGGGGATGGCTACACCTTC. Amino acids: CASSLYRTGDGYTF.

The rearrangement joins TRBV10-3 to TRBJ2-1, with a tentative D call TRBD1 (5 bases). This CDR3 has 12 amino acids. The germline CDR1 and CDR2 sequences are ENHRY and SYGVKD. The V and J ends lost 9 bases and 9 bases respectively, with 15 bases between them. The CDR3 DNA sequence: TGTGCCATAAAGACGCCTAGGGGTGAGCAGTTCTTC. Residues: CAIKTPRGEQFF.

This clone occurred once. The V call is TRBV6-5, the J call TRBJ1-6; no definite D call. Germline CDR1 reads MNHEY; CDR2 reads SVGAGI. The CDR3 has 13 residues. Trimming stripped 8 bases from V and 1 base from J, with 6 bases between. DNA for the CDR3: TGTGCCAGCCGGAGGTCCTATAATTCACCCCTCCACTTT. It is translated as CASRRSYNSPLHF.

This clone was detected only once. The chain carries TRBV13 and TRBJ2-4, with 8 nucleotides matching TRBD1. Germline V CDR1 and CDR2: PRHDT, FYEKMQ (reference sequence). V gave up 1 base and J gave up 0 bases; unmatched junction bases: 14. The CDR3 covers 20 residues. CDR3 sequence: CASSLVRQGYRFLAKNIQYF. The CDR3 DNA follows: TGTGCCAGCAGCTTAGTTCGACAGGGGTACCGGTTCCTAGCCAAAAACATTCAGTACTTC.

V is TRBV5-1 and J is TRBJ1-4, with 8 bases matching TRBD1. The CDR3 totals 15 residues. Germline V gene data show CDR1 as SGHRS and CDR2 as YFSETQ. The V and J ends lost 0 bases and 7 bases, in that order; junction bases with no gene match: 5. CDR3 loop: CASSLEPGQVEKLFF. The DNA for the CDR3 is TGCGCCAGCAGCTTGGAGCCGGGACAGGTTGAAAAACTGTTTTTT.

The chain is built from TRBV4-1 and TRBJ2-5; D is uncertain. Germline V lookup: CDR1 MGHRA, CDR2 YSYEKL. V was trimmed by 0 bases and J by 5 bases, leaving 22 bases between them. This CDR3 has 18 amino acids. In DNA, the CDR3 is TGCGCCAGCAGCCAAGATGATAGGTCAGGCCCGGTTAGGGAGACCCAGTACTTC. Protein product: CASSQDDRSGPVRETQYF.

The gene calls are TRBV29-1 and TRBJ2-3, with a tentative D call TRBD2 (7 bases). Germline V gene sequence: CDR1 SQVTM, CDR2 ANQGSEA. CDR3 length equals 14 residues. V lost 3 bases and J 5 bases, leaving 15 bases between the germline ends. The CDR3 spells CSVDSWGGQDTQYF. As DNA, the CDR3 is TGCAGCGTTGATAGCTGGGGGGGCCAAGATACGCAGTATTTT.

The rearrangement uses TRBV19 and TRBJ1-1, with a tentative D call TRBD1 (6 bases). Germline V gene lookup returns CDR1 LNHDA and CDR2 SQIVND (reference sequence). The CDR3 has 12 amino acids. Here the CDR3 DNA reads TGTGCTTCCACGGGGGGCGCATTTGAAGCTTTCTTT. This translates into CASTGGAFEAFF.

V and J are TRBV6-5 and TRBJ2-1, with D hard to call. Trimming removed 2 bases at V and 9 bases at J, with 11 bases between. Germline values: CDR1 MNHEY, CDR2 SVGAGI. This CDR3 is 13 amino acids long. CDR3: CASSYDFAVEQFF. CDR3 DNA: TGTGCCAGCAGTTACGACTTCGCCGTTGAGCAGTTCTTC.

The V gene is TRBV7-9, the J gene TRBJ1-2, with D possibly matching TRBD1 (6 bases). The length of the CDR3 is 10 residues. The ends were cut back, 5 bases at V and 13 bases at J, with 11 bases in the middle. Germline assignment: CDR1 SEHNR and CDR2 FQNEAQ (reference sequence). For the CDR3, the DNA is TGTGCCAGCAGCCCAGGGGCGCTCACCTTC. It encodes CASSPGALTF. The entire variable domain, with the rest obtained from reference TRBV7-9 and TRBJ1-2, is as follows: DTGVSQNPRHKITKRGQNVTFRCDPISEHNRLYWYRQTLGQGPEFLTYFQNEAQLEKSRLLSDRFSAERPKGSFSTLEIQRTEQGDSAMYLCASSPGALTFGSGTRLTVV.

The rearrangement links TRBV5-5 to TRBJ1-4, with a possible D match to TRBD1 (5 bases). The germline V gene encodes CDR1 SGHKS and CDR2 YYEKEE (reference sequence). The CDR3 runs to 15 residues. V dropped 1 base and J dropped 7 bases, with 14 bases sitting between them. CDR3 nucleotide sequence: TGTGCCAGCAGCTTGCGTTTAAGCGGGGGTGAAAAACTGTTTTTT. Its protein is CASSLRLSGGEKLFF.